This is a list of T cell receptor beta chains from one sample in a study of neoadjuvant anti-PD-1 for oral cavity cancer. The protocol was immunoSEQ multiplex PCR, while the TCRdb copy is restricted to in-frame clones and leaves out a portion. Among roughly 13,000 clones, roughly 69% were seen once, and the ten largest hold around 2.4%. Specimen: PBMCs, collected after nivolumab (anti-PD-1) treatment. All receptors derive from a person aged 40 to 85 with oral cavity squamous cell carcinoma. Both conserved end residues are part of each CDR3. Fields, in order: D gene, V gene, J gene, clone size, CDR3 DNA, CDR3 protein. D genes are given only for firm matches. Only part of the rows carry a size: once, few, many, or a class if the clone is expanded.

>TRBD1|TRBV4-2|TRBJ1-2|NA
TGTGCCAGCAGCCAGGATACAGGGGGCTACTATGGCTACACCTTC
CASSQDTGGYYGYTF
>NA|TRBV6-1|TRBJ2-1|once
TGTGCTTGCTGGGCCATTTTTTACAATGAGCAGTTCTTC
CACWAIFYNEQFF
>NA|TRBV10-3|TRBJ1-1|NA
TGTGCCATCAGTGACGGACAGACCCGGAACACTGAAGCTTTCTTT
CAISDGQTRNTEAFF
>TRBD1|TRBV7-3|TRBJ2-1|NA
TGTGCCAGCAGTCGGGACAGGGTCGGTAATGAGCAGTTCTTC
CASSRDRVGNEQFF
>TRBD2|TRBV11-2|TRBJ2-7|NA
TGTGCCAGCACCTTCTCGACTAGCGGGTTTTTCGAGCAGTACTTC
CASTFSTSGFFEQYF
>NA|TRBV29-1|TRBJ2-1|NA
TGCAGCGCCGGTTTCACCGACAATGAGCAGTTCTTC
CSAGFTDNEQFF
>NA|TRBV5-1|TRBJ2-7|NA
TGCGCCAGCAGCTTGTTCAGGGGCGGGGCGGAGCAGTACTTC
CASSLFRGGAEQYF
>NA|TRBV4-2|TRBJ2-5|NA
TGTGCCAGCAGCCAAGATCGGGGAGGGGGGGAGACCCAGTACTTC
CASSQDRGGGETQYF
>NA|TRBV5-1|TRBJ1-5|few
TGCGCCAGCAGCTTGACAGGCAATCAGCCCCAGCATTTT
CASSLTGNQPQHF
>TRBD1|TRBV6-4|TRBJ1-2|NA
TGTGCCAGCAGTGAGAGCACAGGGGCTGGCTACACCTTC
CASSESTGAGYTF
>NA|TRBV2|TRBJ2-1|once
TGTGCCAGTGTACTAGGCGGGGCGTTCAAGAATGAGCAGTTCTTC
CASVLGGAFKNEQFF
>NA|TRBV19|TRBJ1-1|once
TGTGCCAGTAGTAAAGGGTCGGTAATCACTGAAGCTTTCTTT
CASSKGSVITEAFF
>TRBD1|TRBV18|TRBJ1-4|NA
TGTGCCAGCTCAGAGGGACAGTTCCTCCCCGGTGAAAAACTGTTTTTT
CASSEGQFLPGEKLFF
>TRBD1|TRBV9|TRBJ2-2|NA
TGTGCCAGCAGCGGGGGACAGACGAACACCGGGGAGCTGTTTTTT
CASSGGQTNTGELFF
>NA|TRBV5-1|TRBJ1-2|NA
TGCGCCAGCAGCTTGGCGGCAGCCCCATCTAACTATGGCTACACCTTC
CASSLAAAPSNYGYTF
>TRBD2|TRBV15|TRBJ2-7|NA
TGTGCCACCAGTCCGCCCGGGACTAGCGGGAGGGCCTACGAGCAGTACTTC
CATSPPGTSGRAYEQYF
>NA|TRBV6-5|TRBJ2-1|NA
TGTGCCAGCAGTTACGGGAGTGGGACCTGGGACAATGAGCAGTTCTTC
CASSYGSGTWDNEQFF
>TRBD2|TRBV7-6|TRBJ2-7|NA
TGTGCCAGCAGCCTATACCCCCGGGGGGCCGGGAGGGCCGGAAGCGAGCAGTACTTC
CASSLYPRGAGRAGSEQYF
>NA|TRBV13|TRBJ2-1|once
TGTGCCAGCAAGGGGTTACGCAATGAGCAGTTCTTC
CASKGLRNEQFF
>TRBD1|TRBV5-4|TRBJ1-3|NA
TGTGCCAGCAGCACCGGGACAGGGGGAAACACCATATATTTT
CASSTGTGGNTIYF
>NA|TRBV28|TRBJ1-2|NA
TGTGCCAGCAGTTTCTCCCGTGGCTACACCTTC
CASSFSRGYTF
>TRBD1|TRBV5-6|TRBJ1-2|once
TGTGCCAGCAGCCAGGGGACAGAATATGGCTACACCTTC
CASSQGTEYGYTF
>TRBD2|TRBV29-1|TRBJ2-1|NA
TGCAGCGTTGAAGGGGTACTAGCGGGGCATAATGAGCAGTTCTTC
CSVEGVLAGHNEQFF
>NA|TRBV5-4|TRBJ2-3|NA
TGTGCCACAACAGGGAGCACAGATACGCAGTATTTT
CATTGSTDTQYF
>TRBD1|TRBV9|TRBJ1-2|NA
TGTGCCAGCAGCCCAAAGGGGGCAGGAAATGTTGGCTACACCTTC
CASSPKGAGNVGYTF
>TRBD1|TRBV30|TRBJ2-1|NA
TGTGCCTGGGACCCGAAATCACAGGGGGCGAATGAGCAGTTCTTC
CAWDPKSQGANEQFF
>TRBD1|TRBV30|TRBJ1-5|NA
TGTGCCTCGACCGGGACAGGGGGTCGGAGTCAGCCCCAGCATTTT
CASTGTGGRSQPQHF
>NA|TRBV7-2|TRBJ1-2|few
TGTGCCAGCAGCCCCGATTTTAACTATGGCTACACCTTC
CASSPDFNYGYTF
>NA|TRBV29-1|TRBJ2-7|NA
TGCAGCGTTATGGGCGGGGGGACAGGGTTCGAGCAGTACTTC
CSVMGGGTGFEQYF